The T cell receptor beta chain described here comes from a study of OX40 agonist ivuxolimab in advanced cancers. Study-wide context: Prior checkpoint blockade (anti-PD-1, anti-PD-L1 or anti-CTLA-4) was permitted; over 30% had it.

Germline CDR1 MRHNA, CDR2 SNTAGT. Trimming pared 7 bases from V and 2 bases from J, leaving 24 bases between. The CDR3 runs 17 residues. The assay was immunoSEQ multiplex PCR, and TCRdb's table has in-frame clones only and misses some. This sample has tens of thousands of clones, with approximately 89% found just once. In regard to this clone: As yet, its antigen is unknown.

Study-level points and caveats: Expansion of clones was among the lowest in partial responders at 0.1-3.0 mg/kg.

The receptor was derived from an adult with an advanced solid tumor such as melanoma, head and neck, liver or kidney cancer. The chain recombines TRBV6-4 with TRBJ2-7; a weak D match, TRBD1 (6 bases). Source: CD4+ or CD8+ T cells sorted from blood, taken in a trial of the OX40 agonist ivuxolimab. CDR3: CASITQTGTLSPYEQYF. For the CDR3, the DNA is TGTGCCAGCATCACTCAGACAGGCACTCTGTCGCCCTACGAGCAGTACTTC.